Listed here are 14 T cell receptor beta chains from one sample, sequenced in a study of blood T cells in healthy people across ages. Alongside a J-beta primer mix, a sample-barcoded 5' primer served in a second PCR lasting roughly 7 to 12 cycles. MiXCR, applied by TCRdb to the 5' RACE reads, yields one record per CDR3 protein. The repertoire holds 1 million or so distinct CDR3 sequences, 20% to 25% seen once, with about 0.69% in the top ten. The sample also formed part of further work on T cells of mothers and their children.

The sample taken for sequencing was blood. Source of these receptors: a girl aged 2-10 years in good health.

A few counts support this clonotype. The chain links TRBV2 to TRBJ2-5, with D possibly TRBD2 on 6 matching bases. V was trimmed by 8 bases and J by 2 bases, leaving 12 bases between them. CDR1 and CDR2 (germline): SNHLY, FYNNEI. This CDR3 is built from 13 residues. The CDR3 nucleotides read TGTGCCAGCGCGCGGGGTCAGCAAGAGACCCAGTACTTC. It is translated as CASARGQQETQYF.

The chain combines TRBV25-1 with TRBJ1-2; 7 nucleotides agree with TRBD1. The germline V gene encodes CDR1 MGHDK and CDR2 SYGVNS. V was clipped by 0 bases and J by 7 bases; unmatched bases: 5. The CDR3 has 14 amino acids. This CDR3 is CASSEYWDSRGYTF. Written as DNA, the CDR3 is TGTGCCAGCAGTGAATATTGGGACAGCCGTGGCTACACCTTC.

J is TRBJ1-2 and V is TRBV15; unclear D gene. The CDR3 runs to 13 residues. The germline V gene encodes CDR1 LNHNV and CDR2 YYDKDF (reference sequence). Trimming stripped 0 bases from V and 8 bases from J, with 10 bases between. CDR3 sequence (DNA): TGTGCCACCAGCAGAGATCGGCAGCCGGGCTACACCTTC. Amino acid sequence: CATSRDRQPGYTF. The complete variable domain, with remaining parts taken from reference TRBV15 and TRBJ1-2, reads DAMVIQNPRYQVTQFGKPVTLSCSQTLNHNVMYWYQQKSSQAPKLLFHYYDKDFNNEADTPDNFQSRRPNTSFCFLDIRSPGLGDTAMYLCATSRDRQPGYTFGSGTRLTVV.

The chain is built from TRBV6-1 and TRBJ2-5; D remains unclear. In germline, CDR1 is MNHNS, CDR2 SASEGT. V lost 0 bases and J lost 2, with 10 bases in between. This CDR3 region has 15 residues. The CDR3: CASSEAVGFQETQYF. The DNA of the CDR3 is TGTGCCAGCAGTGAAGCGGTAGGGTTTCAAGAGACCCAGTACTTC.

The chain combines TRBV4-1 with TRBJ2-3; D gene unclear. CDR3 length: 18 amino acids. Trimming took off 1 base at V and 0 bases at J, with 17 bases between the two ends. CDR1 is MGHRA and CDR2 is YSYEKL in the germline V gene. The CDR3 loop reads CASSQGGRDGPSTDTQYF. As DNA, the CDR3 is TGCGCCAGCAGCCAAGGCGGCAGAGACGGCCCAAGCACAGATACGCAGTATTTT.

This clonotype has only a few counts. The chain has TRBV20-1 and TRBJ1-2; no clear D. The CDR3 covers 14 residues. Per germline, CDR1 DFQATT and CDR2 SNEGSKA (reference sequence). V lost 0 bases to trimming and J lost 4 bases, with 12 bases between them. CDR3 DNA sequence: TGCAGTGCTAGAGAGGGGAAGAGGGCCTATGGCTACACCTTC. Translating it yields CSAREGKRAYGYTF.

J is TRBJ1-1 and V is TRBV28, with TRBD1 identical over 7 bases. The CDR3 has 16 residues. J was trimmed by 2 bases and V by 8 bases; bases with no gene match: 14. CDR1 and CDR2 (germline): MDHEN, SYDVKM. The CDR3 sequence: CASSSKGALTNTEAFF. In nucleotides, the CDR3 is TGTGCCAGCTCCTCTAAGGGGGCACTAACAAACACTGAAGCTTTCTTT. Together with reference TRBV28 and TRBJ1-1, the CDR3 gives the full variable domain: DVKVTQSSRYLVKRTGEKVFLECVQDMDHENMFWYRQDPGLGLRLIYFSYDVKMKEKGDIPEGYSVSREKKERFSLILESASTNQTSMYLCASSSKGALTNTEAFFGQGTRLTVV.

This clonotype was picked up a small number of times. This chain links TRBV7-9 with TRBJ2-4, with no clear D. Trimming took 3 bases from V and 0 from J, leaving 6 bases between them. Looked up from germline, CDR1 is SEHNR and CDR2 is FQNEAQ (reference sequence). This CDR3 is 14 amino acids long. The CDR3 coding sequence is TGTGCCAGCAGCTTCAATCTAGCCAAAAACATTCAGTACTTC. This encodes CASSFNLAKNIQYF.

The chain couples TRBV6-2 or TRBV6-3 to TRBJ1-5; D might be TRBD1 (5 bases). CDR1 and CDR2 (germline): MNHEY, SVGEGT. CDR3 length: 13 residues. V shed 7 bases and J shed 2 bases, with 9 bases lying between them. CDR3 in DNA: TGTGCCAGCAACCCGGGGGGCAATCAGCCCCAGCATTTT. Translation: CASNPGGNQPQHF.

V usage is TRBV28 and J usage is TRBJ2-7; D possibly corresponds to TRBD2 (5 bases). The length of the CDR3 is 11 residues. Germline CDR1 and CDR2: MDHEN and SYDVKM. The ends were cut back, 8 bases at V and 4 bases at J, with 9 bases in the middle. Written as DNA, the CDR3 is TGTGCCAGCGGCCCGGGGTACGAGCAGTACTTC. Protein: CASGPGYEQYF.

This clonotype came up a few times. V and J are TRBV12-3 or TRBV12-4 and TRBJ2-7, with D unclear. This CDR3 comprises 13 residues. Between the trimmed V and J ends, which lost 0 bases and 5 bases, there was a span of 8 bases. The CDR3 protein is CASSLAGWDEQYF. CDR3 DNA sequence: TGTGCCAGCAGTTTAGCTGGGTGGGACGAGCAGTACTTC.

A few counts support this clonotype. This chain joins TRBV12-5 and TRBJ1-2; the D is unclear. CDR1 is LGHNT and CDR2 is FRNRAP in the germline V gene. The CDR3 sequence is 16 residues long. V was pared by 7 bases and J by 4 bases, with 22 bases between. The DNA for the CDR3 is TGTGCTAGTGCCCTCTTGGGCAGCGCAACCCTCTATGGCTACACCTTC. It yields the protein CASALLGSATLYGYTF.

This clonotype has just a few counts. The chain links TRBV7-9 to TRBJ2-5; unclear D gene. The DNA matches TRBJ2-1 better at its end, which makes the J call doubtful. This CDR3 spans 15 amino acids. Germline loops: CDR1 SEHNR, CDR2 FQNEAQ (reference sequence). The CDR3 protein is CASSLALARPNEQFF. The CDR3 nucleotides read TGTGCCAGCAGCTTAGCTCTCGCCAGGCCCAATGAGCAGTTCTTC.

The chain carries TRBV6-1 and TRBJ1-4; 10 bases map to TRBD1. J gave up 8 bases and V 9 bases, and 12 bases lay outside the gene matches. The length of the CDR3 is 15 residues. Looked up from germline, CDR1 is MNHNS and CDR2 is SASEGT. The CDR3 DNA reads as TGTGCCAGACGATCCGAGACAGGGGGCCAAGAAAAACTGTTTTTT. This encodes CARRSETGGQEKLFF.